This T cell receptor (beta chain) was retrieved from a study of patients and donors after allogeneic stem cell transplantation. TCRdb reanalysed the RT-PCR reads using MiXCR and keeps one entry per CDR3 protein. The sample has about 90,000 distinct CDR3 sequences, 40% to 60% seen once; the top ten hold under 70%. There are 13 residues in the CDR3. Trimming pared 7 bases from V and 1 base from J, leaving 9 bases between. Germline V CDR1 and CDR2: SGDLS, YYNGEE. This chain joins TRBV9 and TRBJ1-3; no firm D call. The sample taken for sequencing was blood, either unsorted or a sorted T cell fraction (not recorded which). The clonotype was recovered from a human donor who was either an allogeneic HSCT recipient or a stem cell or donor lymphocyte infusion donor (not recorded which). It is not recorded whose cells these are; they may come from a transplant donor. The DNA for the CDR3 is TGTGCCAGCGGCAGCAGGTCTGGAAACACCATATATTTT. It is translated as CASGSRSGNTIYF.